These 7 T cell receptor beta chains were sequenced from one sample in a study of T cell responses to AZD1222 COVID-19 vaccine (dated by TCRdb to the early 2020s). Libraries were prepared through the immunoSEQ multiplex PCR assay. Entries here come from immuneACCESS through TCRdb and include only in-frame sequences with V and J called. Some clones fail to appear in such tables; in the studies checked, an unresolved V gene covers under half of the shortfall, and the cause of the remainder is unknown. This sample lists around 130,000 clones; about 93% were detected once. 5.4% of the sample comes from the top ten. Explained via the paper, the time point label denotes: baseline before first vaccination. The source material was peripheral blood, sampled on day 0 of AZD1222 vaccination. The receptors stem from an adult in good health.

The chain recombines TRBV6-4 with TRBJ2-6; D gene uncertain. The CDR3 has 16 residues. V was pared by 6 bases and J by 0 bases, with 12 bases between. Germline CDR1 is MRHNA and CDR2 is SNTAGT. The CDR3 region is CASSSDGTSGANVLTF. CDR3 in DNA: TGTGCCAGCAGCTCGGACGGAACCTCTGGGGCCAACGTCCTGACTTTC.

The J gene is TRBJ2-1, the V gene TRBV11-3; TRBD2 is a possible D gene (5 bases). V was trimmed by 5 bases and J by 9 bases, leaving 14 bases between them. Germline values: CDR1 SGHNT, CDR2 YENEEA. The CDR3 runs 13 residues. This chain's CDR3 is CASSPYRRGEQFF. CDR3 coding DNA: TGTGCCAGCAGCCCCTATAGACGGGGTGAGCAGTTCTTC.

The rearrangement uses TRBV2 and TRBJ2-3; no reliable D call. Germline CDR1 reads SNHLY; CDR2 reads FYNNEI. The CDR3 is made up of 16 amino acids. V was clipped by 0 bases and J by 5 bases, with 15 bases between them. The CDR3, as DNA: TGTGCCAGCAGTGAAGCGCTAGTCCAGAAGGGAGATACGCAGTATTTT. Translating gives CASSEALVQKGDTQYF.

This sequence joins TRBV30 and TRBJ2-3, with unresolved D. The germline gives CDR1 GTSNPN, CDR2 SVGIG (reference sequence). This CDR3 contains 12 residues. The V end was cut by 2 bases, the J end by 1 base, with 4 bases between. The CDR3 DNA sequence: TGTGCCTGGAGTTTAGGCACAGATACGCAGTATTTT. Its protein product is CAWSLGTDTQYF.

This clone was counted once. The chain has TRBV3-1 (or the pseudogene TRBV3-2) and TRBJ2-5; D remains unclear. The germline V gene has CDR1 LGHDT and CDR2 YNNKEL (reference sequence). CDR3 size: 15 residues. V lost 1 base and J 2 bases, leaving 11 bases between the germline ends. CDR3 loop: CASSQVSGVQETQYF. The CDR3, as DNA: TGTGCCAGCAGCCAAGTATCAGGCGTACAAGAGACCCAGTACTTC.

V is TRBV18 and J is TRBJ2-5; 13 nucleotides line up with TRBD2. With 4 bases clipped from V and 1 base from J, the junction kept 12 bases outside the gene matches. The CDR3 consists of 19 residues. CDR1 and CDR2 (germline): KGHSH, LQKENI. The CDR3 nucleotides are TGTGCCAGCTCACTCCCGGGACTAGCGGGGAATGGGGTCCAAGAGACCCAGTACTTC. Translation gives CASSLPGLAGNGVQETQYF.

The chain employs TRBV30 and TRBJ2-5; D call uncertain. Trimming removed 4 bases from V and 7 bases from J, with 13 bases in between. The CDR3 has 12 residues. Germline V CDR1 and CDR2: GTSNPN, SVGIG (reference sequence). CDR3: CAWMAGPATQYF. In DNA form, the CDR3 reads TGTGCCTGGATGGCAGGCCCAGCGACCCAGTACTTC.